This T cell receptor (beta chain) was profiled in a study of graft-versus-host responses after intestinal transplantation. Whole-study context: The study gave all recipients anti-thymocyte globulin induction, then tacrolimus and steroids for about three years.

Study-wide points: Recipient marrow showed GvH clones, some seen first in ileum or blood. Subjects displaying graft-donor T cell macrochimerism possessed elevated graft-versus-host to host-versus-graft clonal ratios inside allografts.

This clone occurred once. What it binds is not known. Graft samples were processed, releasing intraepithelial and lamina propria lymphocytes. Sequenced by immunoSEQ multiplex PCR; TCRdb stores in-frame clones only, minus some. The sample lists roughly 1,900 clones; 86% were seen once. The V end was cut by 4 bases, the J end by 6 bases, with 13 bases between. This CDR3 region has 14 residues. Germline-derived CDR1 and CDR2 are ENHRY and SYGVKD. The specimen comprised ileum tissue, sampled approximately 69 days after transplant. This TCR was sampled from a human patient who received an intestinal transplant, so some T cells may come from the graft donor. The gene calls are TRBV10-3 and TRBJ1-5; D gene unclear. Written as DNA, the CDR3 is TGTGCCATCAGTGCGCGGACCTCCGGTCAGCCCCAGCATTTT. Residues: CAISARTSGQPQHF.